One sample yielded the 3 T cell receptor beta chains listed below, sequenced in a study of blood T cell repertoires in COVID-19. Produced via immunoSEQ multiplex PCR; TCRdb's table is partial and in-frame only. The sample lists about 92,000 clones, approximately 88% occurring once. Input material: peripheral blood. The receptors were sampled from a woman aged 55-70 years with COVID-19, enrolled during active disease.

The chain has TRBV29-1 and TRBJ1-1, with 9 bases matching TRBD1. This CDR3 contains 13 residues. V gave up 7 bases and J gave up 4 bases; unmatched junction bases: 7. Germline V gene sequence: CDR1 SQVTM, CDR2 ANQGSEA. CDR3 nucleotide sequence: TGCAGCGCTCGACAGGGGGTGAGCACTGAAGCTTTCTTT. It yields the protein CSARQGVSTEAFF.

V usage is TRBV18 and J usage is TRBJ2-5, with 10 bases matching TRBD1. The CDR3 is made up of 15 amino acids. Trimming at V came to 4 bases and at J to 7 bases, leaving 9 bases not matched to a gene. In germline, CDR1 is KGHSH, CDR2 LQKENI. This CDR3 reads CASSRTGTGDVTQYF. Here the CDR3 DNA reads TGTGCCAGCTCACGCACCGGGACAGGGGATGTGACCCAGTACTTC.

The gene calls are TRBV29-1 and TRBJ2-5, with D perhaps matching TRBD1 (5 bases). The CDR3 has 12 residues. Trimming stripped 4 bases from V and 5 bases from J, with 11 bases between. Germline CDR1 is SQVTM and CDR2 is ANQGSEA. DNA of the CDR3: TGCAGCGTTGGGGGCCCCCGGGAGACCCAGTACTTC. This gives the protein CSVGGPRETQYF.